This TCR beta chain appears in the sequencing data of a study of cytomegalovirus exposure and HLA in healthy donors. V was clipped by 6 bases and J by 0 bases, with 11 bases between them. The CDR3 runs to 15 residues. Germline CDR1 reads SGHVS; CDR2 reads FQNEAQ. With regard to this clone: The antigen remains unidentified.

The PCR had 60 Vbeta and 13 Jbeta primers. Measured with immunoSEQ multiplex PCR; TCRdb has only the in-frame clones, and not every one. The sample yields about 170,000 clones, about 80% seen once. General observations from the study: DRB1 showed the most TCR associations and HLA-C the fewest in a later analysis, as rates varied by HLA locus.

Each donor was healthy, and each was a bone marrow donor. This chain connects TRBV7-8 to TRBJ1-4; possibly TRBD1 for D (6 bases). The sequenced sample consisted of PBMCs. This clonotype was sampled from a woman aged 25 to 39 in good health and CMV-seropositive. CDR3 sequence reads: CASSLNRATNEKLFF. Written as DNA, the CDR3 is TGTGCCAGCAGTTTAAACAGGGCAACTAATGAAAAACTGTTTTTT.